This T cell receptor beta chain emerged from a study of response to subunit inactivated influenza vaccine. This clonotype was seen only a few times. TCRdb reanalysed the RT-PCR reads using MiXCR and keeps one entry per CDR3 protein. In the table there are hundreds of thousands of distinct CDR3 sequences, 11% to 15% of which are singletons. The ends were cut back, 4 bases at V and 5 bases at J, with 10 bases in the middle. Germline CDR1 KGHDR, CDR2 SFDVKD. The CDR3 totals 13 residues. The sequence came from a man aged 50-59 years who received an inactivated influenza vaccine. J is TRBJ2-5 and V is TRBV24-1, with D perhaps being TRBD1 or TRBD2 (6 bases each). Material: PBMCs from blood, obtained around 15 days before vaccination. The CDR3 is CATSEGGRETQYF. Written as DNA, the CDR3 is TGTGCCACCAGTGAAGGGGGGCGGGAGACCCAGTACTTC.